This is a list of T cell receptor beta chains from one sample in a study of cytotoxic CD8 clonotypes in ibrutinib-treated CLL. This table comes from immunoSEQ multiplex PCR, and its TCRdb copy is limited to in-frame clones, with some not included. The table has 150,000 to 250,000 clones, over 60% seen once. Sequenced here: PBMCs, sampled after 24 months of ibrutinib treatment. All receptors come from a human donor with chronic lymphocytic leukemia. Each CDR3 is given with its conserved first and last residue. The order of the fields is V gene, CDR3 protein.

>TRBV15
CATSTGGVSSYEQYF
>TRBV7-9
CASSAVADTQYF
>TRBV7-6
CASSLRQGPADEQYF
>TRBV19
CASKIAGGPFNEQFF
>TRBV6-5
CASSRYRSSYEQYF
>TRBV25-1
CASSDTWGQGAYEQYF
>TRBV14
CASSHYYEQYF
>TRBV11-1
CASSSFAGADTQYF
>TRBV15
CATSRDRQGNTIYF
>TRBV6-5
CASSRSLASSYEQYF
>TRBV4-3
CASSQGGKFSSDTQYF
>TRBV7-2
CASSLASGRAPPQETQYF
>TRBV11-3
CASSLTGAAETQYF
>TRBV9
CASSVLYRGTDGYTF
>TRBV9
CASSVVGLIDNEQFF
>TRBV9
CASSGGLAGGTGELFF
>TRBV11-2
CASSLLRGPYEQYF